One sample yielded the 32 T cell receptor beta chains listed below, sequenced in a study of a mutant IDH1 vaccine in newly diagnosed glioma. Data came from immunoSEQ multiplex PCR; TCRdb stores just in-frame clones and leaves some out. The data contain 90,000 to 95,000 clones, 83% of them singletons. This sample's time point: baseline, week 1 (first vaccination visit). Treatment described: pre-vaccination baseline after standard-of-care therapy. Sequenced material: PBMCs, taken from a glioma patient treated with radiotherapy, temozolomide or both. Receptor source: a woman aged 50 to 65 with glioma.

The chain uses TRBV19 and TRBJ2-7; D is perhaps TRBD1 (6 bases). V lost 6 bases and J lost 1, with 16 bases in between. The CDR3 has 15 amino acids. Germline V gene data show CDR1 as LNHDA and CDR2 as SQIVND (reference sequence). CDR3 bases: TGTGCCAGTAGCCCACAGGGATCACCTTCCTACGAGCAGTACTTC. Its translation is CASSPQGSPSYEQYF.

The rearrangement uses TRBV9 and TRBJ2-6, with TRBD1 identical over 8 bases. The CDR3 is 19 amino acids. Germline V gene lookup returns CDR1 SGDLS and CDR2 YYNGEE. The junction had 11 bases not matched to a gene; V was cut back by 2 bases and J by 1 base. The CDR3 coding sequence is TGTGCCAGCAGCGTTTCCCCAGGGGGCTTGGGGTCTGGGGCCAACGTCCTGACTTTC. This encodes CASSVSPGGLGSGANVLTF.

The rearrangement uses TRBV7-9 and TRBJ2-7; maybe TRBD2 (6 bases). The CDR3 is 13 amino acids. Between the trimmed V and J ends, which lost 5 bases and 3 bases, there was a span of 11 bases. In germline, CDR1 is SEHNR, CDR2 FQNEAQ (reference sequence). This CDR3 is CASSLRGLYEQYF. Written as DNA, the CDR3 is TGTGCCAGCAGCCTAAGGGGACTCTACGAGCAGTACTTC.

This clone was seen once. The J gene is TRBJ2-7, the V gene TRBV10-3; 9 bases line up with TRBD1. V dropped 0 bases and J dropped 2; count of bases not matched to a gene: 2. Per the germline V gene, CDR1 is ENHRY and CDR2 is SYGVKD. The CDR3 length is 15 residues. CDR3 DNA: TGTGCCATCAGTGAGTCAAGGACAGGGGCCTACGAGCAGTACTTC. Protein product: CAISESRTGAYEQYF.

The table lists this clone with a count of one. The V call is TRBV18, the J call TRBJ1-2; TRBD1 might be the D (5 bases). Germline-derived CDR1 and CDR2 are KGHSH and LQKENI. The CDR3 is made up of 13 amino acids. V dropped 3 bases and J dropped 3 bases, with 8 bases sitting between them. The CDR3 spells CASSPGGDYGYTF. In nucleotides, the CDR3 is TGTGCCAGCTCACCGGGGGGTGACTATGGCTACACCTTC.

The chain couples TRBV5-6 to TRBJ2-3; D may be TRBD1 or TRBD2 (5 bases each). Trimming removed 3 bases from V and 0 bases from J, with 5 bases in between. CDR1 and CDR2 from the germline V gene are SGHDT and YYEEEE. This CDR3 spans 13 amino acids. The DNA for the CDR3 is TGTGCCAGCAGCTGGGGGAGCACAGATACGCAGTATTTT. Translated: CASSWGSTDTQYF.

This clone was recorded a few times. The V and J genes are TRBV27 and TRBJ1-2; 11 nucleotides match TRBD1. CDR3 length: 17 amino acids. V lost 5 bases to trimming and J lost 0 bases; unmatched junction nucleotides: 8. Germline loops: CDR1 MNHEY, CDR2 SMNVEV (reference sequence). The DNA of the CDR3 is TGTGCCAGCAGTACAAGGGACAGGGGGATTACTAACTATGGCTACACCTTC. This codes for CASSTRDRGITNYGYTF.

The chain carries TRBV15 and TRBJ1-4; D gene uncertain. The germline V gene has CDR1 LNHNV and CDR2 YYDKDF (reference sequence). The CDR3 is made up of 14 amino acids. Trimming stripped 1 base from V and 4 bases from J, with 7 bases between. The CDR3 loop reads CATSRARLNEKLFF. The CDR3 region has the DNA TGTGCCACCAGCAGAGCGCGTCTTAATGAAAAACTGTTTTTT.

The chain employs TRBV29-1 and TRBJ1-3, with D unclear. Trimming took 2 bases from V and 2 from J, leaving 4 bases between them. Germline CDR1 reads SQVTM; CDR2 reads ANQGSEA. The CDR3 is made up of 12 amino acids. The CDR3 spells CSVESTGNTIYF. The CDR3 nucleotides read TGCAGCGTTGAATCAACTGGAAACACCATATATTTT.

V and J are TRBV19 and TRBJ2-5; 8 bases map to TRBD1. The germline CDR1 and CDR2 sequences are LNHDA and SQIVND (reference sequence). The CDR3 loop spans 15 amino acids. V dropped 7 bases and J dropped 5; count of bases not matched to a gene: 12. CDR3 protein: CASMVGQGAGETQYF. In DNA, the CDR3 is TGTGCCAGTATGGTCGGACAGGGTGCTGGGGAGACCCAGTACTTC.

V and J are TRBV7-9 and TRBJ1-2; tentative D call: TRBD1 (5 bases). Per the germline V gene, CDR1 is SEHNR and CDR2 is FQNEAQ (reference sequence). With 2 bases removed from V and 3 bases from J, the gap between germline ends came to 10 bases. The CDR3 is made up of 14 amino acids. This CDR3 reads CASSLWGDYYGYTF. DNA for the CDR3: TGTGCCAGCAGCTTATGGGGGGACTACTATGGCTACACCTTC. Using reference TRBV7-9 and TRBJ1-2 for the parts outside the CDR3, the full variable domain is DTGVSQNPRHKITKRGQNVTFRCDPISEHNRLYWYRQTLGQGPEFLTYFQNEAQLEKSRLLSDRFSAERPKGSFSTLEIQRTEQGDSAMYLCASSLWGDYYGYTFGSGTRLTVV.

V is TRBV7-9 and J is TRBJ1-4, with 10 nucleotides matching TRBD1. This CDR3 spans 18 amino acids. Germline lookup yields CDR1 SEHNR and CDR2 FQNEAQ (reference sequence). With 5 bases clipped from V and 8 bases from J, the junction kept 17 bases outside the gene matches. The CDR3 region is CASSPRLLTGQGGEKLFF. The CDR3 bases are TGTGCCAGCAGCCCAAGGTTATTAACCGGACAGGGGGGAGAAAAACTGTTTTTT.

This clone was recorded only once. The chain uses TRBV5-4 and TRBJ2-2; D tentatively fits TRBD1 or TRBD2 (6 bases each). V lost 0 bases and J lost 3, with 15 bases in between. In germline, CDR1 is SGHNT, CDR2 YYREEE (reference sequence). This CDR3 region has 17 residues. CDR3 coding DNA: TGTGCCAGCAGCTTGGGGTTAAGGGGGGACGACACCGGGGAGCTGTTTTTT. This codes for CASSLGLRGDDTGELFF.

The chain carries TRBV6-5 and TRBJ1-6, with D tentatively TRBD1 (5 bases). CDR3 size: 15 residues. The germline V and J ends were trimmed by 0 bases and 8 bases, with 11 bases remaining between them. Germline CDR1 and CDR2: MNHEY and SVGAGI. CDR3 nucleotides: TGTGCCAGCAGTTACTCTTCCAGGGTGGATTCACCCCTCCACTTT. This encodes CASSYSSRVDSPLHF.

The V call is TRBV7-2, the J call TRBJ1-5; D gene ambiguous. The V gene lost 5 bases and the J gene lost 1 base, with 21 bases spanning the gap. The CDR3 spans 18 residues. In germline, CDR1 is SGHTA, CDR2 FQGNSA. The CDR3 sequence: CASSLGVAASSSNQPQHF. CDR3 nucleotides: TGTGCCAGCAGCCTCGGGGTGGCAGCCTCCTCGAGCAATCAGCCCCAGCATTTT.

CDR3 protein: CASSAQTYNEQFF. Here the CDR3 DNA reads TGTGCCAGCAGTGCACAGACCTACAATGAGCAGTTCTTC. J is TRBJ2-1 and V is TRBV25-1; D call uncertain. The CDR3 totals 13 residues. Germline V gene data show CDR1 as MGHDK and CDR2 as SYGVNS. V dropped 4 bases and J dropped 2 bases, with 6 bases sitting between them.

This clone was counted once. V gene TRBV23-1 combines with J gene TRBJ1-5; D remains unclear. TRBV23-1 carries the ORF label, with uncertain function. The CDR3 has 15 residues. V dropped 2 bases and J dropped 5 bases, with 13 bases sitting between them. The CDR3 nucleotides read TGCGCCAGCAGTCAAGAGAGACATAACGATCAGCCCCAGCATTTT. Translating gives CASSQERHNDQPQHF.

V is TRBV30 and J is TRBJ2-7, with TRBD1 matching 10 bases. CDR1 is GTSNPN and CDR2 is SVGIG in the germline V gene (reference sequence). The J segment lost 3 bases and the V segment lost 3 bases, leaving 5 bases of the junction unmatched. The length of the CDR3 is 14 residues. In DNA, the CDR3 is TGTGCCTGGAGCCCCGGGACAGGGGACTACGAGCAGTACTTC. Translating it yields CAWSPGTGDYEQYF.

CDR3 coding DNA: TGTGCCAGCAGCGAGCTACAGGGGTGGAATCAGCCCCAGCATTTT. It yields the protein CASSELQGWNQPQHF. The V and J genes are TRBV7-2 and TRBJ1-5, with TRBD1 matching 7 bases. CDR1 and CDR2 from the germline V gene are SGHTA and FQGNSA. Losses at the gene ends were 5 bases for V and 4 bases for J; bases not matched to a gene: 8. This CDR3 has 15 residues.

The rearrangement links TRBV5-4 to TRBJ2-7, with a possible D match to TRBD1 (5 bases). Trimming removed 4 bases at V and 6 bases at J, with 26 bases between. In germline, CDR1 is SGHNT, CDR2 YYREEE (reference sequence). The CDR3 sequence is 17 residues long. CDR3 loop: CASSNPTAQGVIGEQYF. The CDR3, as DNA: TGTGCCAGCAGCAACCCGACGGCCCAGGGTGTGATCGGCGAGCAGTACTTC. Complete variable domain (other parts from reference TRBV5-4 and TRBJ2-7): ETGVTQSPTHLIKTRGQQVTLRCSSQSGHNTVSWYQQALGQGPQFIFQYYREEENGRGNFPPRFSGLQFPNYSSELNVNALELDDSALYLCASSNPTAQGVIGEQYFGPGTRLTVT.

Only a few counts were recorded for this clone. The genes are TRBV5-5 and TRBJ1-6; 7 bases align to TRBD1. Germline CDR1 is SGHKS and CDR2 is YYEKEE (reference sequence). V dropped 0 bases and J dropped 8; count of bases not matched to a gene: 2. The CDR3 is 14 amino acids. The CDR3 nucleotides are TGTGCCAGCAGCTTGGGGGGACAGTATTCACCCCTCCACTTT. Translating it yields CASSLGGQYSPLHF.

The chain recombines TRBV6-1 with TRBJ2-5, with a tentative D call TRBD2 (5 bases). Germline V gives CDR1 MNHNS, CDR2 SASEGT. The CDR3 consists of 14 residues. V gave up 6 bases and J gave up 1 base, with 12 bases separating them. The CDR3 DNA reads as TGTGCCAGCAGGGAGGAACCCCTCCAAGAGACCCAGTACTTC. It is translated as CASREEPLQETQYF.

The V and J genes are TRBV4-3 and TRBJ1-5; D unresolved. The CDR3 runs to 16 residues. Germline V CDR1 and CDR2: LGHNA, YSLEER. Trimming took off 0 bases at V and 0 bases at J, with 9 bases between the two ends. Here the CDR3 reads CASSQERAYSNQPQHF. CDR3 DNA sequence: TGCGCCAGCAGCCAAGAAAGAGCTTATAGCAATCAGCCCCAGCATTTT.

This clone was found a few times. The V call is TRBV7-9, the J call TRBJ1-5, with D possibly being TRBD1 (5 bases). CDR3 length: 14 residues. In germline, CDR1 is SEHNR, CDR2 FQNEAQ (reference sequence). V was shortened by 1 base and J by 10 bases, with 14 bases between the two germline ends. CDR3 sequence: CASSLGQGFEPQHF. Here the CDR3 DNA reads TGTGCCAGCAGCTTAGGTCAGGGTTTCGAACCCCAGCATTTT.

The CDR3 DNA sequence: TGTGCCAGCACATTAGGGCCCAGCCTCGAGCAGTACTTC. As protein: CASTLGPSLEQYF. The chain links TRBV2 to TRBJ2-7; D gene uncertain. Germline V CDR1 and CDR2: SNHLY, FYNNEI. The CDR3 spans 13 residues. V lost 7 bases and J 6 bases, leaving 16 bases between the germline ends.

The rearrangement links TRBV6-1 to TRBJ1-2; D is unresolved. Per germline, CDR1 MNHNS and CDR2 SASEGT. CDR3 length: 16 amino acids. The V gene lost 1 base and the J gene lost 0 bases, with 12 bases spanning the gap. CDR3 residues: CASSEDRDLANYGYTF. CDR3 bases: TGTGCCAGCAGTGAAGACAGAGACCTAGCTAACTATGGCTACACCTTC.

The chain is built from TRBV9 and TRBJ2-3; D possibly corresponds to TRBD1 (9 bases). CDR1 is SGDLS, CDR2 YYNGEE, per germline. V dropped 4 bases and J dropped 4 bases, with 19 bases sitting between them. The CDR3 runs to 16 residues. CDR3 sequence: CASSYRGRGAADTQYF. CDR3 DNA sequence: TGTGCCAGCAGCTACAGGGGGCGGGGGGCGGCAGATACGCAGTATTTT.

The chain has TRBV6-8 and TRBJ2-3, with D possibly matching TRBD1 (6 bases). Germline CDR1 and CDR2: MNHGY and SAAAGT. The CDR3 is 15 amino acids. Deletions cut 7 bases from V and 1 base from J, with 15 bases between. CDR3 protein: CASIYCRGRTDTQYF. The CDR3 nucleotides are TGTGCCAGCATCTATTGCAGGGGCCGCACAGATACGCAGTATTTT.

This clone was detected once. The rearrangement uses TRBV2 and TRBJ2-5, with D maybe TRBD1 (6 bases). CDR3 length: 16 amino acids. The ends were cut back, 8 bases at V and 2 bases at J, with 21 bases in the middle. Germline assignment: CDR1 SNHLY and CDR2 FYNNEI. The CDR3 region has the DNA TGTGCCAGCGCAGAAGGTGGCAGGGGCGGGCAAGAGACCCAGTACTTC. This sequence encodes CASAEGGRGGQETQYF.

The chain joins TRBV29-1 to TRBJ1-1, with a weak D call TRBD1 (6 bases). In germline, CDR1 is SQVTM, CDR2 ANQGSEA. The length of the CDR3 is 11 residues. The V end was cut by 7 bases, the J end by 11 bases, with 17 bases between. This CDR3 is CSAGHSLWAFF. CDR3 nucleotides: TGCAGCGCGGGACACAGTTTGTGGGCTTTCTTT.

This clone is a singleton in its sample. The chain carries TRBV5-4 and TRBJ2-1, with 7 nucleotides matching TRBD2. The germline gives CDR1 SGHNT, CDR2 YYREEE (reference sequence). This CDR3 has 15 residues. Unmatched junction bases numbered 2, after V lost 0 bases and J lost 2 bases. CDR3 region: CASSLGGGTYNEQFF. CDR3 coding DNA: TGTGCCAGCAGCTTGGGCGGGGGTACCTACAATGAGCAGTTCTTC. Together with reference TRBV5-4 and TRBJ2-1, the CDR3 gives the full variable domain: ETGVTQSPTHLIKTRGQQVTLRCSSQSGHNTVSWYQQALGQGPQFIFQYYREEENGRGNFPPRFSGLQFPNYSSELNVNALELDDSALYLCASSLGGGTYNEQFFGPGTRLTVL.

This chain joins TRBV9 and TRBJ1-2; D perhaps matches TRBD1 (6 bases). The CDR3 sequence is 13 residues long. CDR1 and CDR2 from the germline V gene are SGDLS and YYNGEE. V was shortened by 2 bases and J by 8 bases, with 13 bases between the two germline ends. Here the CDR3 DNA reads TGTGCCAGCAGCGTTAGTCCAGGGGAAGGCTACACCTTC. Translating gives CASSVSPGEGYTF.